This TCR beta chain was sequenced in a study of early T cells in non-severe SARS-CoV-2 infection. The TCR library protocol was used to attach unique molecular identifiers. These identifiers were attached to individual cDNA molecules. TCRdb re-derived calls from the 5' RACE reads in MiXCR, one entry per CDR3 protein. The sample has under 80,000 distinct CDR3 sequences; 10% to 15% are singletons. There are 15 residues in the CDR3. From germline, CDR1 is MNHEY and CDR2 SMNVEV (reference sequence). V lost 10 bases and J lost 8; bases outside the gene matches: 10. This clonotype came up many times. This TCR was recovered from an adult who was a healthcare worker with PCR-confirmed SARS-CoV-2 infection or an uninfected control (not recorded which). What was sequenced was whole blood. The chain links TRBV27 to TRBJ2-1; 14 bases agree with TRBD2. The CDR3 DNA reads as TGTGCCACCGGACTAGCGGGGGGTGGTAGCGATGAGCAGTTCTTC. The encoded protein is CATGLAGGGSDEQFF.